This paragraph covers one TCR beta chain sequence. Its antigen is not identified. The data originate from a study of T cells in tuberculosis. Study observations and caveats: Cases with active tuberculosis were adults, while controls were adolescents.

The assay was immunoSEQ multiplex PCR, and TCRdb's table has in-frame clones only and misses some. The sample carries tens of thousands of clones, just over 90% recorded once. The germline V and J ends were trimmed by 2 bases and 7 bases, with 15 bases remaining between them. The germline V gene encodes CDR1 WNHNN and CDR2 SYGVQD (reference sequence). This CDR3 region has 15 residues. The genes are TRBV10-1 and TRBJ2-1, with D perhaps matching TRBD2 (7 bases). Sequences were obtained from PBMCs. The source of this sequence is a donor aged 10 to 29 with latent tuberculosis or without tuberculosis infection. Some clones in this sample may be carry-over from other donors' samples. The CDR3 loop reads CASSEVRGGKNEQFF. CDR3 coding DNA: TGCGCCAGCAGTGAGGTGAGGGGGGGCAAAAATGAGCAGTTCTTC.